Listed below are T cell receptor beta chains from one sample, sequenced in a study of siplizumab effects on memory and regulatory T cells. Here immunoSEQ multiplex PCR was the method, and the copy in TCRdb shows in-frame clones only, minus some. The data contain fewer than 30,000 clones, approximately 82% of them singletons. The sample comprised memory CD4+ T cells sorted from blood. These receptors originate from a human donor in good health. Each CDR3 is given with its conserved first and last residue. The order of the fields is D gene, J gene, V gene, clone size, CDR3 protein, CDR3 DNA. The D gene is left open where the match is weak. Rows give clone size only sometimes, using once, few, many, or a class for an expanded clone.

>-|TRBJ2-5|TRBV25-1|-
CASSDPRGRQETQYF
TGTGCCAGCAGTGACCCTAGGGGGAGACAAGAGACCCAGTACTTC
>-|TRBJ2-2|TRBV4-1|few
CASSQDSASYRELFF
TGCGCCAGCAGCCAAGATTCGGCTAGCTACAGGGAGCTGTTTTTT
>-|TRBJ1-3|TRBV6-1|-
CASSGLWGRGGNTIYF
TGTGCCAGCAGTGGCCTTTGGGGCCGTGGGGGAAACACCATATATTTT
>-|TRBJ2-3|TRBV4-1|-
CASSQSSDTQYF
TGCGCCAGCAGCCAATCGTCGGATACGCAGTATTTT
>TRBD2|TRBJ2-2|TRBV5-6|-
CASSFGLADSGELFF
TGTGCCAGCAGCTTCGGACTAGCGGATAGCGGGGAGCTGTTTTTT
>TRBD2|TRBJ2-2|TRBV14|-
CASSLYSGLAGENTGELFF
TGTGCCAGCAGCCTCTATTCTGGACTAGCGGGAGAGAACACCGGGGAGCTGTTTTTT
>-|TRBJ1-4|TRBV30|-
CAWSRSRGEGEKLFF
TGTGCCTGGAGTCGTTCGCGGGGGGAGGGTGAAAAACTGTTTTTT
>-|TRBJ2-1|TRBV28|-
CAFGTQNTNEQFF
TGTGCCTTCGGGACTCAGAACACCAATGAGCAGTTCTTC
>-|TRBJ2-2|TRBV6-1|-
CASSEGSGGELFF
TGTGCCAGCAGTGAAGGGTCCGGCGGGGAGCTGTTTTTT
>-|TRBJ2-3|TRBV5-1|-
CASRSTATDTQYF
TGCGCCAGCAGATCGACAGCCACAGATACGCAGTATTTT
>TRBD2|TRBJ2-7|TRBV7-7|-
CASSPRQRDSYEQYF
TGTGCTAGCAGCCCAAGACAGCGGGACTCCTACGAGCAGTACTTC
>TRBD2|TRBJ2-7|TRBV27|once
CASSLGSGTSEQYF
TGTGCCAGCAGTTTAGGTAGCGGGACATCCGAGCAGTACTTC
>-|TRBJ1-5|TRBV12-5|-
CASGRGQALGQPQHF
TGTGCTAGTGGTCGAGGGCAGGCCTTAGGGCAGCCCCAGCATTTT